This entry features one TCR beta chain sequence. Its antigen is undetermined. PCR amplification relied on 60 Vbeta primers (plus 13 Jbeta primers). This table comes from immunoSEQ multiplex PCR, and its TCRdb copy is limited to in-frame clones, with some not included. This sample has some 190,000 clones; roughly 79% occur once, and the top ten carry about 1.6%. The donors gave bone marrow, and they were healthy. The length of the CDR3 is 14 residues. Germline V gene lookup returns CDR1 LNHDA and CDR2 SQIVND (reference sequence). Trimming removed 4 bases from V and 4 bases from J; junction bases left unmatched: 4. The data belong to a study of cytomegalovirus exposure and HLA in healthy donors. Study results and limitations: The study designated about 180 TCR beta chains cytomegalovirus-associated.

This clonotype was sampled from a young woman in good health and CMV-seronegative. The V and J genes are TRBV19 and TRBJ1-1; 9 nucleotides align to TRBD1. The sample was PBMCs. CDR3 region: CASSTGQGSTEAFF. DNA for the CDR3: TGTGCCAGTAGTACAGGACAGGGGAGCACTGAAGCTTTCTTT.